Below are 25 T cell receptor beta chains sequenced from a single sample in a study of shared clonotypes between healthy human individuals (dated by TCRdb to between 2020 and 2021). The library came from the immunoSEQ multiplex PCR assay. Here the immuneACCESS table is served through TCRdb, limited to in-frame sequences with V and J called. Missing clones are a known gap in these copies; in checked studies unresolved V genes cover under half, and the rest lacks a known reason. For this sample the table gives about 380,000 clones, of which 96% were detected only once. The ten largest account for around 0.32% of the sample. Sequenced sample: memory CD8+ T cells sorted from blood. According to the study, the label for this sample's cell subset or site signals: CD45RO+ cells pooled with CCR7-negative TemRA cells. The receptors stem from a man aged 25-45 years in good health.

The chain employs TRBV20-1 and TRBJ1-2; D is undetermined. Germline-derived CDR1 and CDR2 are DFQATT and SNEGSKA (reference sequence). The CDR3 consists of 11 residues. With 3 bases removed from V and 5 bases from J, the gap between germline ends came to 7 bases. The CDR3 loop is CSARERYGYTF. The CDR3, as DNA: TGCAGTGCTAGGGAACGGTATGGCTACACCTTC.

This chain uses TRBV7-3 with TRBJ2-1; possible D gene TRBD2, 6 bases. This CDR3 contains 18 residues. Germline values: CDR1 SGHTA, CDR2 FQGTGA. Trimming shortened V by 5 bases and J by 3 bases, and 23 bases separated the two germline ends. CDR3 residues: CASSPQSAGTSIYNEQFF. CDR3 coding DNA: TGTGCCAGCAGCCCCCAATCCGCCGGGACTTCGATCTACAATGAGCAGTTCTTC.

The chain joins TRBV10-3 to TRBJ2-1; no clear D. The V gene's germline CDR1 is ENHRY and CDR2 SYGVKD. The CDR3 loop spans 12 amino acids. Trimming left V 8 bases short and J 2 bases short, with 7 bases between. CDR3 DNA: TGTGCCATCGGCTCTCCCTACAATGAGCAGTTCTTC. Protein product: CAIGSPYNEQFF.

The genes are TRBV9 and TRBJ1-3, with D unresolved. This CDR3 is 15 amino acids long. The germline V gene encodes CDR1 SGDLS and CDR2 YYNGEE. V was clipped by 0 bases and J by 1 base, with 8 bases between them. CDR3 DNA sequence: TGTGCCAGCAGCGTAGAAGTAAGTTCTGGAAACACCATATATTTT. Amino acids: CASSVEVSSGNTIYF.

The rearrangement uses TRBV28 and TRBJ1-2, with D hard to call. V lost 2 bases and J lost 3, with 4 bases in between. The germline V gene encodes CDR1 MDHEN and CDR2 SYDVKM. This CDR3 contains 12 residues. CDR3 DNA sequence: TGTGCCAGCAGTTTACAGGACTATGGCTACACCTTC. Residues: CASSLQDYGYTF.

The chain combines TRBV30 with TRBJ2-7, with D unclear. Germline CDR1 and CDR2: GTSNPN and SVGIG (reference sequence). Trimming shortened V by 2 bases and J by 4 bases, and 9 bases separated the two germline ends. The CDR3 has 12 amino acids. CDR3 loop: CAWSRQWYEQYF. The CDR3 coding sequence is TGTGCCTGGAGTAGACAATGGTACGAGCAGTACTTC.

This chain joins TRBV7-9 and TRBJ1-4, with 10 bases that match TRBD1. CDR1 is SEHNR and CDR2 is FQNEAQ in the germline V gene (reference sequence). There are 16 residues in the CDR3. Trimming at V came to 0 bases and at J to 8 bases, leaving 6 bases not matched to a gene. CDR3 nucleotides: TGTGCCAGCAGCTTAGCGGTAGGACAGGGGGGAGAAAAACTGTTTTTT. This sequence encodes CASSLAVGQGGEKLFF.

The chain employs TRBV5-1 and TRBJ2-7; a weak D match, TRBD1 (6 bases). The V gene lost 4 bases and the J gene lost 3 bases, with 14 bases spanning the gap. Per the germline V gene, CDR1 is SGHRS and CDR2 is YFSETQ. The CDR3 totals 14 residues. The CDR3 nucleotides are TGCGCCAGCAGCGATAGGACAGAAATCTACGAGCAGTACTTC. Translation gives CASSDRTEIYEQYF.

The genes are TRBV5-1 and TRBJ2-3, with D tentatively TRBD1 (6 bases). This CDR3 is 13 amino acids long. Trimming took 2 bases from V and 6 from J, leaving 10 bases between them. Looked up from germline, CDR1 is SGHRS and CDR2 is YFSETQ. As DNA, the CDR3 is TGCGCCAGCAGCTTAACAGGGTCCGATACGCAGTATTTT. This gives the protein CASSLTGSDTQYF. Combining the CDR3 with reference TRBV5-1 and TRBJ2-3 gives the whole variable domain KAGVTQTPRYLIKTRGQQVTLSCSPISGHRSVSWYQQTPGQGLQFLFEYFSETQRNKGNFPGRFSGRQFSNSRSEMNVSTLELGDSALYLCASSLTGSDTQYFGPGTRLTVL.

The chain joins TRBV5-6 to TRBJ2-7, with 11 positions matching TRBD2. The CDR3 is 15 amino acids. Per germline, CDR1 SGHDT and CDR2 YYEEEE. With V trimmed by 3 bases and J by 1 base, 3 bases remained unmatched. The CDR3 sequence is CASSYTSGSSYEQYF. CDR3 nucleotides: TGTGCCAGCAGCTACACTAGCGGGAGTTCCTACGAGCAGTACTTC. The full variable domain, in which reference TRBV5-6 and TRBJ2-7 provide the parts outside the CDR3, is DAGVTQSPTHLIKTRGQQVTLRCSPKSGHDTVSWYQQALGQGPQFIFQYYEEEERQRGNFPDRFSGHQFPNYSSELNVNALLLGDSALYLCASSYTSGSSYEQYFGPGTRLTVT.

The chain couples TRBV7-2 to TRBJ2-3, with 7 bases lining up with TRBD2. The V segment lost 2 bases and the J segment 1 base; nucleotides outside the gene matches: 9. This CDR3 region has 17 residues. CDR1 is SGHTA, CDR2 FQGNSA, per germline. The CDR3 nucleotides read TGTGCCAGCAGCTTAAGGAGCGGGGCAGGAGGCACAGATACGCAGTATTTT. Protein: CASSLRSGAGGTDTQYF.

V and J are TRBV10-3 and TRBJ1-4; the match to TRBD1 covers 9 bases. Trimming took 10 bases from V and 3 from J; bases not matched to a gene: 3. CDR1 and CDR2 (germline): ENHRY, SYGVKD. The CDR3 loop spans 13 amino acids. The CDR3, as DNA: TGTGCCACTGGGACAGGGCCTAATGAAAAACTGTTTTTT. Translated, it gives CATGTGPNEKLFF.

This clone was counted once. V is TRBV21-1 and J is TRBJ1-2; the D call TRBD1 from the table was never checked on the DNA. TRBV21-1 is an annotated pseudogene. The CDR3 is made up of 12 amino acids. The CDR3 DNA sequence: TGTGCCAGCGAGGGACAGAACTATGGCTACACCTTC. Translating gives CASEGQNYGYTF.

The chain recombines TRBV28 with TRBJ1-2, with 7 bases aligning to TRBD1. CDR1 and CDR2 (germline): MDHEN, SYDVKM. V lost 5 bases to trimming and J lost 4 bases; unmatched junction nucleotides: 7. CDR3 size: 14 residues. CDR3 protein: CASSRQGVSYGYTF. DNA for the CDR3: TGTGCCAGCAGTCGACAGGGAGTAAGCTATGGCTACACCTTC.

Of note for this clone: Other DNA sequences of this sample code for an identical CDR3. V usage is TRBV28 and J usage is TRBJ2-7; no clear D gene. The CDR3 has 13 residues. Trimming cost V 3 bases and J 0 bases, with 6 bases left between them. Per germline, CDR1 MDHEN and CDR2 SYDVKM. In DNA, the CDR3 is TGTGCCAGCAGTTTCCCTAGCTCCTACGAGCAGTACTTC. Translating gives CASSFPSSYEQYF.

The CDR3 protein is CASSEQGGQPQHF. In DNA, the CDR3 is TGTGCCAGCAGTGAACAGGGGGGGCAGCCCCAGCATTTT. This rearrangement joins TRBV6-1 to TRBJ1-5; 7 nucleotides match TRBD1. V gave up 2 bases and J gave up 7 bases; unmatched junction bases: 2. The CDR3 has 13 residues. Germline values: CDR1 MNHNS, CDR2 SASEGT.

The rearrangement links TRBV5-6 to TRBJ2-5; D is undetermined. CDR1 SGHDT and CDR2 YYEEEE come from the germline V gene. The CDR3 has 12 residues. Trimming took 0 bases from V and 9 from J, leaving 9 bases between them. The CDR3, as DNA: TGTGCCAGCAGCTTGGCCGGGCCGGCCCAGTACTTC. It is translated as CASSLAGPAQYF.

The CDR3: CASILSPGQGSGTQYF. The DNA of the CDR3 is TGCGCCAGCATCCTTTCCCCGGGACAGGGTTCTGGGACCCAGTACTTC. This chain links TRBV10-1 with TRBJ2-5; TRBD1 aligns across 9 bases. CDR1 is WNHNN and CDR2 is SYGVQD in the germline V gene (reference sequence). Unmatched junction bases numbered 16, after V lost 7 bases and J lost 7 bases. The CDR3 has 16 amino acids.

V usage is TRBV27 and J usage is TRBJ2-7; D is uncertain. The CDR3 spans 15 residues. Trimming left V 0 bases short and J 2 bases short, with 11 bases between. Germline CDR1 reads MNHEY; CDR2 reads SMNVEV (reference sequence). This chain's CDR3 is CASSLSDTSPYEQYF. Here the CDR3 DNA reads TGTGCCAGCAGTTTATCCGACACCTCCCCCTACGAGCAGTACTTC.

V usage is TRBV10-3 and J usage is TRBJ2-3, with 8 bases that match TRBD1. The CDR3 loop spans 14 amino acids. Germline V gene data show CDR1 as ENHRY and CDR2 as SYGVKD. With 6 bases clipped from V and 5 bases from J, the junction kept 7 bases outside the gene matches. DNA for the CDR3: TGTGCCATCAGGCAGGACAGGGCGGGAGATACGCAGTATTTT. This encodes CAIRQDRAGDTQYF.

The rearrangement uses TRBV28 and TRBJ1-3; D is uncertain. V lost 5 bases to trimming and J lost 0 bases, with 11 bases between them. The CDR3 is 15 amino acids. CDR1 and CDR2 from the germline V gene are MDHEN and SYDVKM. In nucleotides, the CDR3 is TGTGCCAGCAGTACGGACGGAGGCTCTGGAAACACCATATATTTT. This translates into CASSTDGGSGNTIYF.

The rearrangement links TRBV11-2 to TRBJ1-2; D call uncertain. CDR1 and CDR2 (germline): SGHAT, FQNNGV. V lost 3 bases and J lost 0, with 8 bases in between. CDR3 length: 14 amino acids. The CDR3 DNA reads as TGTGCCAGCAGCTTTGGGGTAACTAACTATGGCTACACCTTC. Translating it yields CASSFGVTNYGYTF. Full variable domain (outside the CDR3, taken from reference TRBV11-2 and TRBJ1-2): EAGVAQSPRYKIIEKRQSVAFWCNPISGHATLYWYQQILGQGPKLLIQFQNNGVVDDSQLPKDRFSAERLKGVDSTLKIQPAKLEDSAVYLCASSFGVTNYGYTFGSGTRLTVV.

This chain links TRBV5-4 with TRBJ2-2, with 8 bases identical to TRBD2. The V segment lost 4 bases and the J segment 4 bases; nucleotides outside the gene matches: 6. CDR1 and CDR2 (germline): SGHNT, YYREEE (reference sequence). The CDR3 contains 15 residues. The CDR3 loop reads CASSPTLAVTGELFF. CDR3 nucleotide sequence: TGTGCCAGCAGCCCTACACTAGCGGTCACCGGGGAGCTGTTTTTT. Filled out from reference TRBV5-4 and TRBJ2-2, the complete variable domain reads ETGVTQSPTHLIKTRGQQVTLRCSSQSGHNTVSWYQQALGQGPQFIFQYYREEENGRGNFPPRFSGLQFPNYSSELNVNALELDDSALYLCASSPTLAVTGELFFGEGSRLTVL.

This clone was observed once. The chain joins TRBV6-1 to TRBJ2-7, with 12 bases that match TRBD1. Germline V lookup: CDR1 MNHNS, CDR2 SASEGT. CDR3 length: 15 residues. V shed 3 bases, J shed 3 bases, and the junction held 3 bases outside the gene matches. The CDR3 coding sequence is TGTGCCAGCAGTGATAGGGACAGGGGGCGCTACGAGCAGTACTTC. Amino acids: CASSDRDRGRYEQYF.

The CDR3 region is CASSEATILNEQFF. CDR3 bases: TGTGCCAGCAGTGAAGCAACTATATTGAATGAGCAGTTCTTC. The chain recombines TRBV2 with TRBJ2-1; no firm D call. This CDR3 is 14 amino acids long. V lost 0 bases and J 7 bases, leaving 10 bases between the germline ends. Germline values: CDR1 SNHLY, CDR2 FYNNEI.